A selection of T cell receptor beta chains follows, all from one sample in a study of OX40 agonist ivuxolimab in advanced cancers. Method: immunoSEQ multiplex PCR; TCRdb's copy keeps in-frame clones and lacks some. The data show tens of thousands of clones, around 93% seen once. This specimen was CD4+ or CD8+ T cells sorted from blood, taken in a trial of the OX40 agonist ivuxolimab. These receptors came from an adult with an advanced solid tumor such as melanoma, head and neck, liver or kidney cancer. Each CDR3 is given with its conserved first and last residue. Fields, in order: V gene, J gene, CDR3 length, clone size, D gene, CDR3 protein, CDR3 DNA. A D gene is named only where the DNA matches it firmly. The size of a clone is reported for some rows only, either as once, few or many, or as a class for expanded clones.

TRBV9	TRBJ2-4	17	once	TRBD2	CASSVEPGTSAKNIQYF	TGTGCCAGCAGCGTAGAGCCTGGGACTAGCGCCAAAAACATTCAGTACTTC
TRBV7-9	TRBJ1-2	13	NA	NA	CASSLQGYYGYTF	TGTGCCAGCAGCCTACAAGGTTACTATGGCTACACCTTC
TRBV20-1	TRBJ1-1	11	medium-sized	NA	CSAREVHEAFF	TGCAGTGCTAGAGAAGTCCATGAGGCTTTCTTT
TRBV18	TRBJ2-7	14	NA	NA	CASSPGGRGNEQYF	TGTGCCAGCTCACCAGGGGGCAGGGGCAACGAGCAGTACTTC
TRBV19	TRBJ2-1	13	NA	NA	CASSISAYNEQFF	TGTGCCAGTAGTATTAGTGCCTACAATGAGCAGTTCTTC
TRBV9	TRBJ1-3	15	NA	TRBD1	CASSAGDRERNTIYF	TGTGCCAGCAGCGCCGGAGACAGGGAGCGAAACACCATATATTTT
TRBV10-3	TRBJ1-2	16	NA	NA	CAISATATGAPEGYTF	TGTGCCATCAGTGCCACCGCGACTGGGGCCCCTGAGGGCTACACCTTC
TRBV7-8	TRBJ1-1	15	NA	TRBD1	CASSFIRDRDTEAFF	TGTGCCAGCAGCTTTATCCGGGACAGAGACACTGAAGCTTTCTTT
TRBV7-9	TRBJ2-4	19	NA	TRBD1	CASSLVGTGGSMAKNIQYF	TGTGCCAGCAGCTTAGTCGGGACAGGGGGCTCAATGGCCAAAAACATTCAGTACTTC
TRBV7-9	TRBJ2-7	13	NA	NA	CASSLSGRYEQYF	TGTGCCAGCAGCTTATCCGGTCGATACGAGCAGTACTTC
TRBV5-6	TRBJ2-7	15	NA	TRBD1	CASSQFLQGTYEQYF	TGTGCCAGCAGCCAGTTTTTACAGGGGACCTACGAGCAGTACTTC
TRBV5-3	TRBJ1-2	15	NA	TRBD1	CARGQGTERTYGYTF	TGTGCCAGAGGTCAAGGGACAGAGAGGACCTATGGCTACACCTTC
TRBV5-4	TRBJ2-6	15	NA	NA	CASSFPFSGANVLTF	TGTGCCAGCAGCTTTCCGTTCTCTGGGGCCAACGTCCTGACTTTC
TRBV18	TRBJ2-1	17	NA	NA	CASSPQNPASSYNEQFF	TGTGCCAGCTCACCCCAAAACCCGGCGAGCTCCTACAATGAGCAGTTCTTC
TRBV28	TRBJ2-7	13	once	NA	CASSLTTPREQYF	TGTGCCAGCAGTTTGACGACCCCTCGGGAGCAGTACTTC
TRBV5-4	TRBJ2-7	13	NA	NA	CASSLEQTYEQYF	TGTGCCAGCAGCTTAGAACAGACCTACGAGCAGTACTTC
TRBV4-3	TRBJ1-2	15	NA	NA	CASSPERLFNYGYTF	TGCGCCAGCAGCCCTGAACGGCTTTTTAACTATGGCTACACCTTC
TRBV19	TRBJ1-1	12	NA	TRBD1	CASSMDRVEAFF	TGTGCCAGTAGTATGGACAGGGTTGAAGCTTTCTTT
TRBV19	TRBJ1-5	15	NA	NA	CASSVSLGSNQPQHF	TGTGCCAGTAGTGTCAGTCTAGGGAGCAATCAGCCCCAGCATTTT
TRBV4-1	TRBJ2-7	14	once	NA	CASSQVGVRYEQYF	TGCGCCAGCAGCCAGGTAGGGGTGCGCTACGAGCAGTACTTC
TRBV7-9	TRBJ2-5	15	NA	TRBD1	CASSSTTGAPETQYF	TGTGCCAGCAGCTCGACGACAGGGGCCCCCGAGACCCAGTACTTC
TRBV27	TRBJ2-7	15	NA	TRBD1	CASTLTGAKFYEQYF	TGTGCCAGCACTCTTACAGGGGCCAAGTTCTACGAGCAGTACTTC
TRBV27	TRBJ2-1	12	NA	NA	CASSFSHNEQFF	TGTGCCAGCAGTTTTTCCCACAATGAGCAGTTCTTC
TRBV27	TRBJ1-6	17	NA	NA	CASSLSSEDSYNSPLHF	TGTGCCAGCAGTTTATCCTCCGAGGATTCCTATAATTCACCCCTCCACTTT
TRBV5-6	TRBJ2-5	16	NA	TRBD1	CASSFRQGAFGETQYF	TGTGCCAGCAGCTTTAGGCAGGGGGCGTTTGGGGAGACCCAGTACTTC
TRBV4-3	TRBJ1-4	15	NA	TRBD1	CASSPVGTGIEKLFF	TGCGCCAGCAGCCCCGTTGGGACAGGGATTGAAAAACTGTTTTTT
TRBV9	TRBJ1-4	15	NA	TRBD1	CASSAGTATNEKLFF	TGTGCCAGCAGCGCTGGGACAGCAACTAATGAAAAACTGTTTTTT
TRBV9	TRBJ1-2	12	NA	NA	CASSLGQYGYTF	TGTGCCAGCAGCCTAGGACAGTATGGCTACACCTTC
TRBV7-7	TRBJ2-7	11	NA	NA	CASSPGRGQYF	TGTGCTAGCAGCCCGGGGCGGGGCCAGTACTTC